The rows below give T cell receptor beta chains drawn from one sample of a study of T cell repertoires in cytomegalovirus infection. For these receptors, no antigen is known. TCRdb passed the reads through MiXCR, listing each CDR3 protein once. Here the sample spans about 340,000 distinct CDR3 sequences, just under 30% being singletons. The source was cultured PBMCs, collected from culture after CMV antigen stimulation. Source of these receptors: a human donor in good health (CMV status not recorded). Some clones in this sample may be carry-over from other donors' samples. CDR3s include the opening cysteine and the closing phenylalanine or tryptophan. Each record gives: V gene, D gene, clone size, J gene, CDR3 DNA, CDR3 protein. The D gene is left open where the match is weak. Expanded clones are given a class, and other clones once, few, many or no size at all.

>TRBV7-9|.|.|TRBJ1-1
TGTGCCAGCAGCTTCTCCCGGTGGGAGAACACTGAAGCTTTCTTT
CASSFSRWENTEAFF
>TRBV7-2|.|.|TRBJ1-2
TGTGCCAGCAGCTTAGCGGGTGGCTACACCTTC
CASSLAGGYTF
>TRBV24-1|.|few|TRBJ2-3
TGTGCCACCAGTGTCAATGCCGCCACAGATACGCAGTATTTT
CATSVNAATDTQYF
>TRBV6-1|.|.|TRBJ1-1
TGTGCCAGCAGTGAACAGTACGGAACTGAAGCTTTCTTT
CASSEQYGTEAFF
>TRBV10-3|.|.|TRBJ2-1
TGTGCCGTCATGTCCGGGGTCAATGAGCAGTTCTTC
CAVMSGVNEQFF
>TRBV27|.|.|TRBJ1-5
TGTGCCAGCTTCCCTTATTCCGGGGTAGGAATTCAGCCCCAGCATTTT
CASFPYSGVGIQPQHF
>TRBV12-3/TRBV12-4|.|.|TRBJ1-3
TGTGCCGGGGGGACCTCAGCTGGAAACACCATATATTTT
CAGGTSAGNTIYF
>TRBV5-1|TRBD2|.|TRBJ2-1
TGCGCCAGCAGTCTAAAAGCGGGAGGTCTTCGAAATGAGCAGTTCTTC
CASSLKAGGLRNEQFF
>TRBV6-6|.|.|TRBJ1-2
TGTGCCAGCAGTTTTAGGCCGGGCTACACCTTC
CASSFRPGYTF
>TRBV6-6|TRBD1|.|TRBJ2-5
TGTGCCAGCAGTTACTCGCGCAGGGGGTTAAGAGAGACCCAGTACTTC
CASSYSRRGLRETQYF
>TRBV5-1|.|.|TRBJ1-2
TGCGCCAGCAGCGACGGATCCGCGGACAACTATGGCTACACCTTC
CASSDGSADNYGYTF
>TRBV7-3|.|.|TRBJ2-1
TGTGCCAGCAGCTTACTACAGGGTTACAATGAGCAGTTCTTC
CASSLLQGYNEQFF
>TRBV20-1|TRBD2|few|TRBJ2-3
TGCAGTGCTAGAGCGGGAGGGGTGGATACGCAGTATTTT
CSARAGGVDTQYF
>TRBV19|.|.|TRBJ1-1
TGTGCCACCGCCGAAAGGGAAACTGAAGCTTTCTTT
CATAERETEAFF
>TRBV14|.|.|TRBJ1-1
TGTGCCAGCAGTCCACGTATGAACACTGAAGCTTTCTTT
CASSPRMNTEAFF
>TRBV2|.|.|TRBJ1-2
TGTGCCAGCAGGATGAACAGGGAGTCTGGCTACACCTTC
CASRMNRESGYTF
>TRBV5-1|.|.|TRBJ2-5
TGCGCCAGCAGCCCCTTTGGGGTCGGAGAGACCCAGTACTTC
CASSPFGVGETQYF